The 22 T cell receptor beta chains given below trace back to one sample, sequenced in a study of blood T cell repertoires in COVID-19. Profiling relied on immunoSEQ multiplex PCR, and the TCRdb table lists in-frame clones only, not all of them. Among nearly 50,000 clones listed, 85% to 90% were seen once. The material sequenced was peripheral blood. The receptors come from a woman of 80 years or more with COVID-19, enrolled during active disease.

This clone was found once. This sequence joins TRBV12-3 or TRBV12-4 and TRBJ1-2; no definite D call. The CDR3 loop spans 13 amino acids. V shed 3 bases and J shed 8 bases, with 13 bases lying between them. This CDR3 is CASSLGGPEGYTF. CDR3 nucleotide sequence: TGTGCCAGCAGTTTGGGAGGGCCGGAAGGCTACACCTTC.

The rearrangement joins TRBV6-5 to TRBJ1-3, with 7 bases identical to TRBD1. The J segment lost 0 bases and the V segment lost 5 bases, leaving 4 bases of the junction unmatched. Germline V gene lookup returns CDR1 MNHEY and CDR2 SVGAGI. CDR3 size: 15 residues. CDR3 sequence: CASSMDRSSGNTIYF. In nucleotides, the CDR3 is TGTGCCAGCAGTATGGACAGGTCCTCTGGAAACACCATATATTTT.

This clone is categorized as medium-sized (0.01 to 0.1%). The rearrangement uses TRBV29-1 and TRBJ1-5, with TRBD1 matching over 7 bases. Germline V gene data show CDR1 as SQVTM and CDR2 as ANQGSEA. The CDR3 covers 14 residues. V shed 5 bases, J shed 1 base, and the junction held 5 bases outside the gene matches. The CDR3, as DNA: TGCAGCGTTCCCGGACAGGAGAGCAATCAGCCCCAGCATTTT. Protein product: CSVPGQESNQPQHF.

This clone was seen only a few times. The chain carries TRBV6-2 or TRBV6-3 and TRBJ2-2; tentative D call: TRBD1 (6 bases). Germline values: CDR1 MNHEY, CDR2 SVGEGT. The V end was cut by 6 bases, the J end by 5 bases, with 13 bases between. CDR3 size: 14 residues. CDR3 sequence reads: CASSTTGSTGELFF. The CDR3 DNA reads TGTGCCAGCAGCACAACAGGGAGTACCGGGGAGCTGTTTTTT.

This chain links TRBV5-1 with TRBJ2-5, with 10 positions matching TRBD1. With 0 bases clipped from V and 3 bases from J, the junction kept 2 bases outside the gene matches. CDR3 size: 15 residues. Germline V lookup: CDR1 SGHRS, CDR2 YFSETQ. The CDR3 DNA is TGCGCCAGCAGCTTGGAGGGGACAGGGGAAGAGACCCAGTACTTC. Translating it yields CASSLEGTGEETQYF.

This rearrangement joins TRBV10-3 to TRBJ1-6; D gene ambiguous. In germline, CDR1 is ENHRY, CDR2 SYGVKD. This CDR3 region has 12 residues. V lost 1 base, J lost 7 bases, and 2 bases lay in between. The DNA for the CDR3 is TGTGCCATCAGTGAGTTAAATTCACCCCTCCACTTT. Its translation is CAISELNSPLHF.

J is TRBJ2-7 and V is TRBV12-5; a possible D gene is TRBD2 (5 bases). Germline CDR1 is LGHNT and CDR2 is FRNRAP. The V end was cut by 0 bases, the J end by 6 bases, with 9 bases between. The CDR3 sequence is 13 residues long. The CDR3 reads CASGLVAGSEQYF. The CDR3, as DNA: TGTGCTAGTGGTTTGGTGGCGGGTTCCGAGCAGTACTTC.

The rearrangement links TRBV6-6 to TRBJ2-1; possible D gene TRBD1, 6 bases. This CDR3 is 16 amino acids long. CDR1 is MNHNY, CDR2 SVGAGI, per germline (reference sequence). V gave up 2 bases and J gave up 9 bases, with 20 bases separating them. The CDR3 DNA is TGTGCCAGCAGTTACCGGGCCGAGAGGGGGTCGACTGAGCAGTTCTTC. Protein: CASSYRAERGSTEQFF.

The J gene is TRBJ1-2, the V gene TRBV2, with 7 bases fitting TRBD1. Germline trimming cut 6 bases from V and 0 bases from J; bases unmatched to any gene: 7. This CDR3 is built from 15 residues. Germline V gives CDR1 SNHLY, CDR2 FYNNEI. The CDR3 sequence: CASRAGTATNYGYTF. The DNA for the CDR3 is TGTGCCAGCAGGGCCGGGACAGCAACTAACTATGGCTACACCTTC.

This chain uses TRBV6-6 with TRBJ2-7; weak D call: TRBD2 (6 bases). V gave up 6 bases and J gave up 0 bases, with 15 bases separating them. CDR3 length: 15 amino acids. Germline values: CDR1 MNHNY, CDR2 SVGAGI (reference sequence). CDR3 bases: TGTGCCAGCAGCTTAGCGGCCCAGAGCTCCTACGAGCAGTACTTC. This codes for CASSLAAQSSYEQYF.

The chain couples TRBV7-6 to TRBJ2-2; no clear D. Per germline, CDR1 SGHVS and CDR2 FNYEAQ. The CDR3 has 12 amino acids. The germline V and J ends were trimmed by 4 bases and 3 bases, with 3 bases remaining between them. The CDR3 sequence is CASSSYTGELFF. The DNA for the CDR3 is TGTGCCAGCAGCTCATACACCGGGGAGCTGTTTTTT.

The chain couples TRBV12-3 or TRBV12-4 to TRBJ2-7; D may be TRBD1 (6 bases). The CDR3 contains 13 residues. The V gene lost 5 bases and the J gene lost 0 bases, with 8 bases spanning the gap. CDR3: CASSRTVSYEQYF. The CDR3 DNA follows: TGTGCCAGCAGTCGGACAGTCTCCTACGAGCAGTACTTC.

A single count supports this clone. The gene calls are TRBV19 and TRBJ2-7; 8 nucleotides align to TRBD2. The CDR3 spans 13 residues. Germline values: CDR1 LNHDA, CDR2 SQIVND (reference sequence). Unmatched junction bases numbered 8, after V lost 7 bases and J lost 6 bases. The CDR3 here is CASTVAGSIEQYF. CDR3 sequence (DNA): TGTGCCAGTACCGTAGCGGGATCGATCGAGCAGTACTTC.

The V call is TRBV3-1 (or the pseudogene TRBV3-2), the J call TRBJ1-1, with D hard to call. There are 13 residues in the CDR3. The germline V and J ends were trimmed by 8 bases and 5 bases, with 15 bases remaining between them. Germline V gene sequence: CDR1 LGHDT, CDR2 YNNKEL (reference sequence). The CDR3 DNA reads TGTGCCAGCGGCCCGGAATTGCGGACTGAAGCTTTCTTT. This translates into CASGPELRTEAFF.

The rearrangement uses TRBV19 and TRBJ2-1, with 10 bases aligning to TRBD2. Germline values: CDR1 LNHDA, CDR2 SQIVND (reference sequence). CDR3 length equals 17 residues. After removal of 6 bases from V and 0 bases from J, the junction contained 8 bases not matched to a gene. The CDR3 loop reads CASSAPGLARSYNEQFF. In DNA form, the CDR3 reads TGTGCCAGTAGCGCCCCGGGACTAGCGCGCTCCTACAATGAGCAGTTCTTC.

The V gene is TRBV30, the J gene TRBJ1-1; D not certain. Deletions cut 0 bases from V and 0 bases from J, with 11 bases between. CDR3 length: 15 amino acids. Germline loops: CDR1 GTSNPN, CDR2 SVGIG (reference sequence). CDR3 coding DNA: TGTGCCTGGAGTGTATATGGAGCGATGAACACTGAAGCTTTCTTT. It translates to CAWSVYGAMNTEAFF.

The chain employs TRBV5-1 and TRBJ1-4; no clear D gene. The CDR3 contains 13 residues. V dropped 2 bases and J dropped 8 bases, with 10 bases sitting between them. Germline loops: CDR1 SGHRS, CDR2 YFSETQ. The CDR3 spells CASSLRGWEKLFF. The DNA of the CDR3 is TGCGCCAGCAGCTTACGAGGGTGGGAAAAACTGTTTTTT.

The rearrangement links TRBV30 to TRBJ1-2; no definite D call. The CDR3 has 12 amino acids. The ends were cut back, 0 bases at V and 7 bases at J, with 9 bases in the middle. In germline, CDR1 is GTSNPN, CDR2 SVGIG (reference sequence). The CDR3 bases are TGTGCCTGGAGTGTACTAGGGTTTGGCTACACCTTC. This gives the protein CAWSVLGFGYTF.

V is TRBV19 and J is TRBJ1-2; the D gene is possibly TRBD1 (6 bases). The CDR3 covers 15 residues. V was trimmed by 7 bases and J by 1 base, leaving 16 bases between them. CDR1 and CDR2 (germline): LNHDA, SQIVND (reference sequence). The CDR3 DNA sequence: TGTGCCAGTACTTTCGCACAGGGCGGTAACTATGGCTACACCTTC. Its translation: CASTFAQGGNYGYTF.

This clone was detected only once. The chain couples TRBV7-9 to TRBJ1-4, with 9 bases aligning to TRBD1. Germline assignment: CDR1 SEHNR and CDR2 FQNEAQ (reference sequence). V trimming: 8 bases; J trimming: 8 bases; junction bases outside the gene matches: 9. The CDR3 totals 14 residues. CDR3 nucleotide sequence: TGTGCCAGCTCTCACAGGGGGCCGAGGGAAAAACTGTTTTTT. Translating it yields CASSHRGPREKLFF.

CDR3 loop: CASRGLGGAGELFF. In DNA form, the CDR3 reads TGTGCCAGCAGGGGACTCGGGGGAGCCGGGGAGCTGTTTTTT. The genes are TRBV6-5 and TRBJ2-2; the D gene is possibly TRBD2 (6 bases). V lost 6 bases, J lost 6 bases, and 14 bases lay in between. The CDR3 totals 14 residues. Germline V gene lookup returns CDR1 MNHEY and CDR2 SVGAGI.

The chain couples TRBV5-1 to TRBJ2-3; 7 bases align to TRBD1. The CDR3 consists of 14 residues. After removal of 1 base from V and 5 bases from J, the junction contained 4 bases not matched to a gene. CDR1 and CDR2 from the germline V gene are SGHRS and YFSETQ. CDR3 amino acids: CASSLTGAGDTQYF. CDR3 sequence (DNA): TGCGCCAGCAGCTTGACAGGGGCTGGAGATACGCAGTATTTT.